Each of the 24 T cell receptor beta chains below was sequenced from the same sample in a study of shared clonotypes between healthy human individuals. TCRdb's table, derived via immunoSEQ multiplex PCR, lists solely in-frame clones and lacks some. There are fewer than 3 million clones in the sample; 92% occur only once, and approximately 0.41% lies in the top ten. Input material: naive CD4+ T cells from PBMCs. Subset of the sample: CD45RA+ positively selected. The receptor source for this set is a man aged 18-30 years in good health. Some clones in this sample may be carry-over from other donors' samples.

The chain couples TRBV14 to TRBJ2-5; D is perhaps TRBD2 (5 bases). Germline loops: CDR1 SGHDN, CDR2 FVKESK. V shed 4 bases and J shed 1 base, with 16 bases lying between them. This CDR3 region has 16 residues. This CDR3 reads CASSLGSGALQETQYF. For the CDR3, the DNA is TGTGCCAGCAGCCTAGGGAGCGGAGCCCTCCAAGAGACCCAGTACTTC.

The chain combines TRBV5-5 with TRBJ1-4, with 9 positions matching TRBD1. The CDR3 covers 14 residues. The junction had 6 bases not matched to a gene; V was cut back by 4 bases and J by 8 bases. CDR1 and CDR2 (germline): SGHKS, YYEKEE (reference sequence). CDR3 region: CASSPGTGSEKLFF. CDR3 sequence (DNA): TGTGCCAGCAGCCCCGGGACAGGGAGCGAAAAACTGTTTTTT.

This clone was seen once. This sequence joins TRBV19 and TRBJ2-5; 10 nucleotides match TRBD1. CDR1 and CDR2 from the germline V gene are LNHDA and SQIVND (reference sequence). The V gene end was trimmed by 6 bases and the J gene end by 10 bases; junction bases not matched to a gene: 8. This CDR3 region has 13 residues. CDR3 sequence reads: CASRGTGVPDQYF. CDR3 DNA: TGTGCCAGTAGGGGGACAGGGGTTCCAGACCAGTACTTC.

The rearrangement joins TRBV28 to TRBJ1-2; D is possibly TRBD1 (5 bases). Trimming left V 2 bases short and J 7 bases short, with 11 bases between. The CDR3 spans 13 residues. Germline values: CDR1 MDHEN, CDR2 SYDVKM. This chain's CDR3 is CASSLAGSGGYTF. DNA for the CDR3: TGTGCCAGCAGTTTAGCAGGGAGCGGTGGCTACACCTTC.

The chain has TRBV27 and TRBJ1-5; the D is unclear. In germline, CDR1 is MNHEY, CDR2 SMNVEV (reference sequence). CDR3 length: 14 amino acids. V lost 5 bases and J 5 bases, leaving 13 bases between the germline ends. DNA for the CDR3: TGTGCCAGCAGTCAGGACCTGGGTTATCAGCCCCAGCATTTT. Translation: CASSQDLGYQPQHF.

The chain uses TRBV27 and TRBJ1-2; 8 bases agree with TRBD1. J was trimmed by 1 base and V by 6 bases; bases with no gene match: 19. The length of the CDR3 is 19 residues. Per the germline V gene, CDR1 is MNHEY and CDR2 is SMNVEV (reference sequence). CDR3: CASRDVGRGLLYFNYGYTF. The CDR3 DNA sequence: TGTGCCAGCAGGGATGTAGGCAGGGGGCTTCTATACTTTAACTATGGCTACACCTTC.

This clone was detected a few times. The genes are TRBV7-9 and TRBJ1-2; D ambiguous. The CDR3 has 15 amino acids. In germline, CDR1 is SEHNR, CDR2 FQNEAQ (reference sequence). Trimming pared 3 bases from V and 1 base from J, leaving 12 bases between. DNA of the CDR3: TGTGCCAGCAGCTTCGTTCAGGTGATTAACTATGGCTACACCTTC. Its translation is CASSFVQVINYGYTF.

CDR3 bases: TGTGCCAGCAGCCCCGGAGGTTTCGGGCGGCCCCTCTACAATGAGCAGTTCTTC. Its protein product is CASSPGGFGRPLYNEQFF. The chain combines TRBV7-3 with TRBJ2-1; perhaps TRBD2 as D (5 bases). Germline V CDR1 and CDR2: SGHTA, FQGTGA. The V end lost 5 bases, the J end lost 3 bases, and 23 bases lay between the germline ends. The CDR3 extends over 18 amino acids.

V gene TRBV2 combines with J gene TRBJ2-1, with 8 positions matching TRBD2. V lost 4 bases, J lost 6 bases, and 8 bases stayed unmatched. The CDR3 is made up of 15 amino acids. Germline CDR1 and CDR2: SNHLY and FYNNEI. CDR3 DNA sequence: TGTGCCAGCAGTGTGTCTGGGCTAGCGGGCAATGAGCAGTTCTTC. It translates to CASSVSGLAGNEQFF.

This clone is a singleton in its sample. The chain recombines TRBV5-4 with TRBJ2-7; no firm D call. V was pared by 0 bases and J by 1 base, with 8 bases between. This CDR3 comprises 14 residues. The germline V gene has CDR1 SGHNT and CDR2 YYREEE (reference sequence). The CDR3 spells CASSLGVGSYEQYF. The CDR3 region has the DNA TGTGCCAGCAGCTTGGGTGTCGGGTCCTACGAGCAGTACTTC.

V gene TRBV30 combines with J gene TRBJ1-1; D possibly corresponds to TRBD1 (6 bases). V lost 0 bases and J lost 5, with 16 bases in between. The CDR3 contains 15 residues. CDR1 and CDR2 (germline): GTSNPN, SVGIG (reference sequence). CDR3 residues: CAWSVTLGGGTEAFF. In nucleotides, the CDR3 is TGTGCCTGGAGTGTAACCCTGGGGGGCGGGACTGAAGCTTTCTTT.

The chain recombines TRBV6-1 with TRBJ2-1; 9 nucleotides agree with TRBD1. V lost 8 bases and J lost 7; bases outside the gene matches: 6. The CDR3 spans 13 residues. Germline CDR1 and CDR2: MNHNS and SASEGT. CDR3 in DNA: TGTGCCAGCCTCCGGGACAGGGTTAATGAGCAGTTCTTC. This translates into CASLRDRVNEQFF.

The chain couples TRBV6-5 to TRBJ2-2, with 7 nucleotides matching TRBD1. The CDR3 is made up of 14 amino acids. Germline V gene lookup returns CDR1 MNHEY and CDR2 SVGAGI. V was pared by 5 bases and J by 0 bases, with 0 bases of the junction left unmatched. This CDR3 is CASSDRANTGELFF. Here the CDR3 DNA reads TGTGCCAGCAGTGACAGGGCGAACACCGGGGAGCTGTTTTTT.

The chain uses TRBV5-1 and TRBJ2-5; weak D call: TRBD1 (6 bases). Germline CDR1 and CDR2: SGHRS and YFSETQ. V lost 0 bases, J lost 4 bases, and 25 bases lay in between. The CDR3 has 19 amino acids. CDR3 protein: CASSLARISNRVLGETQYF. The CDR3 DNA reads as TGCGCCAGCAGCTTGGCCCGTATTTCGAACAGGGTATTAGGAGAGACCCAGTACTTC.

About this clone: Other DNA sequences in this specimen translate into the identical CDR3. The V gene is TRBV4-1, the J gene TRBJ2-3; no firm D call. The length of the CDR3 is 16 residues. V was clipped by 1 base and J by 3 bases, with 14 bases between them. The germline V gene has CDR1 MGHRA and CDR2 YSYEKL. CDR3 in amino acids: CASSQVGQKITDTQYF. CDR3 bases: TGCGCCAGCAGCCAAGTCGGCCAGAAAATAACAGATACGCAGTATTTT.

This clone was detected once. V gene TRBV18 combines with J gene TRBJ2-1; tentative D call: TRBD2 (7 bases). This CDR3 contains 14 residues. CDR1 and CDR2 (germline): KGHSH, LQKENI. Trimming removed 6 bases from V and 8 bases from J, with 17 bases in between. The CDR3 loop reads CASSPGGSRHEQFF. DNA of the CDR3: TGTGCCAGCTCCCCGGGGGGCTCAAGGCATGAGCAGTTCTTC. The whole variable domain, remainder taken from reference TRBV18 and TRBJ2-1, is NAGVMQNPRHLVRRRGQEARLRCSPMKGHSHVYWYRQLPEEGLKFMVYLQKENIIDESGMPKERFSAEFPKEGPSILRIQQVVRGDSAAYFCASSPGGSRHEQFFGPGTRLTVL.

The J gene is TRBJ2-4, the V gene TRBV28; D perhaps matches TRBD1 (5 bases). Trimming cost V 8 bases and J 0 bases, with 14 bases left between them. Germline V CDR1 and CDR2: MDHEN, SYDVKM. The CDR3 length is 15 residues. CDR3 sequence (DNA): TGTGCCAGCCGAGGACGGACACTAGCCAAAAACATTCAGTACTTC. Its translation is CASRGRTLAKNIQYF.

The chain couples TRBV5-1 to TRBJ2-5; D is perhaps TRBD1 or TRBD2 (6 bases each). CDR1 SGHRS and CDR2 YFSETQ come from the germline V gene. The CDR3 consists of 15 residues. V was shortened by 4 bases and J by 5 bases, with 18 bases between the two germline ends. The CDR3 coding sequence is TGCGCCAGCAGCGGGATGGGGGCCGGAGGGGAGACCCAGTACTTC. Its protein product is CASSGMGAGGETQYF.

The CDR3 DNA reads TGTGCCAGCAGCTTATCCAGCGGGACCTTGGATGAGCAGTTCTTC. Protein: CASSLSSGTLDEQFF. The chain uses TRBV11-3 and TRBJ2-1, with 7 bases lining up with TRBD2. J was trimmed by 8 bases and V by 2 bases; bases with no gene match: 9. The CDR3 runs 15 residues. CDR1 is SGHNT and CDR2 is YENEEA in the germline V gene.

The rearrangement links TRBV7-8 to TRBJ2-7, with D perhaps matching TRBD1 (5 bases). CDR3 length: 15 residues. With 3 bases removed from V and 0 bases from J, the gap between germline ends came to 12 bases. Germline loops: CDR1 SGHVS, CDR2 FQNEAQ. As DNA, the CDR3 is TGTGCCAGCAGCTTCTCCCTCAGGGCCTCCTACGAGCAGTACTTC. This sequence encodes CASSFSLRASYEQYF. Filled out from reference TRBV7-8 and TRBJ2-7, the complete variable domain reads GAGVSQSPRYKVAKRGQDVALRCDPISGHVSLFWYQQALGQGPEFLTYFQNEAQLDKSGLPSDRFFAERPEGSVSTLKIQRTQQEDSAVYLCASSFSLRASYEQYFGPGTRLTVT.

The rearrangement joins TRBV9 to TRBJ2-7, with no clear D. The CDR3 totals 13 residues. Deletions cut 0 bases from V and 2 bases from J, with 6 bases between. Germline values: CDR1 SGDLS, CDR2 YYNGEE. The CDR3 here is CASSVASTYEQYF. CDR3 DNA sequence: TGTGCCAGCAGCGTAGCCAGTACCTACGAGCAGTACTTC.

The V gene is TRBV11-2, the J gene TRBJ2-2, with D unclear. V dropped 4 bases and J dropped 17 bases, with 17 bases sitting between them. Germline CDR1 reads SGHAT; CDR2 reads FQNNGV. CDR3 length equals 12 residues. In nucleotides, the CDR3 is TGTGCCAGCAGCTACCCGGGTGCCCCGGGTTTTTTT. Amino acid sequence: CASSYPGAPGFF.

The chain's CDR3 is CASSHPGETQYF. CDR3 bases: TGTGCCAGCAGCCACCCTGGGGAGACCCAGTACTTC. This chain uses TRBV27 with TRBJ2-5; unclear D gene. This CDR3 comprises 12 residues. The V and J ends lost 6 bases and 5 bases respectively, with 10 bases between them. CDR1 MNHEY and CDR2 SMNVEV come from the germline V gene (reference sequence).

This clone was counted once. This rearrangement joins TRBV30 to TRBJ1-5; TRBD1 agrees at 8 bases. Looked up from germline, CDR1 is GTSNPN and CDR2 is SVGIG (reference sequence). V was clipped by 3 bases and J by 3 bases; unmatched bases: 10. The CDR3 is 16 residues long. CDR3 in amino acids: CAWRTPDRVNNQPQHF. The CDR3 bases are TGTGCCTGGAGGACCCCGGACAGGGTGAACAATCAGCCCCAGCATTTT.